A single sample gave rise to the 5 T cell receptor beta chains below, sequenced in a study of blood T cell repertoires in COVID-19 (dated by TCRdb to 2020 to 2022). Libraries were prepared through the immunoSEQ multiplex PCR assay. Imported from immuneACCESS, the table was reduced by TCRdb to in-frame sequences with V and J called. These copies leave out some clones; in studies compared against another copy, an unresolved V gene accounts for under half, and the cause of the remainder is not known. Within this sample are about 70,000 clones, with around nine tenths of them counted one time only. The top ten constitute about a tenth of the sample. Source material: peripheral blood. The receptor set was obtained from a woman younger than 35 with acute or convalescent COVID-19.

The gene calls are TRBV30 and TRBJ1-6; D unresolved. Germline loops: CDR1 GTSNPN, CDR2 SVGIG (reference sequence). The CDR3 is 13 residues long. V dropped 5 bases and J dropped 2 bases, with 7 bases sitting between them. Written as DNA, the CDR3 is TGTGCCTGGGCCCCTGCCTATAATTCACCCCTCCACTTT. It is translated as CAWAPAYNSPLHF.

This clone was detected once. The chain uses TRBV2 and TRBJ2-7; 9 bases are shared with TRBD2. Germline CDR1 reads SNHLY; CDR2 reads FYNNEI. The CDR3 is 15 amino acids. J lost 7 bases, V lost 4 bases, and 11 bases had no gene match. CDR3 residues: CASSADGLAGSEQYF. The CDR3, as DNA: TGTGCCAGCAGTGCCGATGGGCTAGCGGGGAGTGAGCAGTACTTC.

CDR3 protein: CASSGGNQPQHF. The DNA of the CDR3 is TGTGCCAGCAGTGGAGGCAATCAGCCCCAGCATTTT. The chain is built from TRBV28 and TRBJ1-5; D is unclear. CDR3 size: 12 residues. Trimming took off 5 bases at V and 2 bases at J, with 4 bases between the two ends. From germline, CDR1 is MDHEN and CDR2 SYDVKM.

V and J are TRBV2 and TRBJ2-5; TRBD1 agrees at 7 bases. CDR3 length: 14 residues. V lost 8 bases, J lost 2 bases, and 8 bases stayed unmatched. The germline V gene encodes CDR1 SNHLY and CDR2 FYNNEI. CDR3 nucleotides: TGTGCCAGCTTAGACCGGACAGGTCAAGAGACCCAGTACTTC. Amino acids: CASLDRTGQETQYF.

V is TRBV18 and J is TRBJ1-1; 8 positions agree with TRBD1. V gave up 6 bases and J gave up 1 base; unmatched junction bases: 10. CDR1 KGHSH and CDR2 LQKENI come from the germline V gene. This CDR3 comprises 16 residues. The CDR3 is CASSFHAGQENTEAFF. The CDR3 nucleotides are TGTGCCAGCTCTTTCCATGCGGGACAGGAGAACACTGAAGCTTTCTTT. Using reference TRBV18 and TRBJ1-1 for the parts outside the CDR3, the full variable domain is NAGVMQNPRHLVRRRGQEARLRCSPMKGHSHVYWYRQLPEEGLKFMVYLQKENIIDESGMPKERFSAEFPKEGPSILRIQQVVRGDSAAYFCASSFHAGQENTEAFFGQGTRLTVV.